This entry lists 9 T cell receptor beta chains sequenced from one sample in a study of technical replicates of blood from a few donors. Measured with immunoSEQ multiplex PCR; TCRdb has only the in-frame clones, and not every one. The data contain tens of thousands of clones, more than 85% of them seen just once; the ten biggest clones take up approximately 0.4%. What was sequenced was T cells isolated from PBMCs. The receptors derive from a human donor in good health. Some clones in this sample may be carry-over from other donors' samples.

This clone has just a few counts. This chain connects TRBV10-3 to TRBJ1-3, with a weak D call TRBD1 (5 bases). Looked up from germline, CDR1 is ENHRY and CDR2 is SYGVKD. The CDR3 sequence is 18 residues long. The V and J ends lost 3 bases and 0 bases respectively, with 18 bases between them. The CDR3 sequence is CAISDPKAGVGSGNTIYF. CDR3 DNA sequence: TGTGCCATCAGTGACCCCAAAGCGGGGGTTGGCTCTGGAAACACCATATATTTT.

This chain joins TRBV4-3 and TRBJ2-3; a weak D match, TRBD1 (6 bases). V shed 5 bases and J shed 6 bases, with 27 bases lying between them. There are 18 residues in the CDR3. The V gene's germline CDR1 is LGHNA and CDR2 YSLEER. The CDR3 is CASSVSRLQGRVGDTQYF. The CDR3 nucleotides are TGCGCCAGCAGCGTAAGTCGTTTACAGGGTCGTGTTGGCGATACGCAGTATTTT.

The chain joins TRBV28 to TRBJ2-3; TRBD1 aligns across 7 bases. The germline V gene has CDR1 MDHEN and CDR2 SYDVKM. The CDR3 runs to 14 residues. V lost 3 bases and J lost 4; bases outside the gene matches: 4. The CDR3, as DNA: TGTGCCAGCAGTTTCGAACAGGGGTCAGATACGCAGTATTTT. Its protein is CASSFEQGSDTQYF.

The chain couples TRBV7-4 to TRBJ2-1, with TRBD1 identical over 10 bases. CDR1 SGHVT and CDR2 SQSDAQ come from the germline V gene. This CDR3 is built from 14 residues. The trim removed 5 bases at V and 7 bases at J, leaving 5 bases unmatched. The CDR3 bases are TGTGCCAGCAGCACCGGGGACAGGGGAAATGAGCAGTTCTTC. Translation: CASSTGDRGNEQFF. The full variable domain, its missing parts supplied by reference TRBV7-4 and TRBJ2-1, is GAGVSQSPRYKVAKRGRDVALRCDSISGHVTLYWYRQTLGQGSEVLTYSQSDAQRDKSGRPSGRFSAERPERSVSTLKIQRTEQGDSAVYLCASSTGDRGNEQFFGPGTRLTVL.

This chain links TRBV5-1 with TRBJ1-1; D is unclear. Germline V gives CDR1 SGHRS, CDR2 YFSETQ. V lost 4 bases, J lost 5 bases, and 18 bases lay in between. The CDR3 loop spans 15 amino acids. The CDR3 DNA sequence: TGCGCCAGCAGCCCCGACGGAGGCCTCGAAACTGAAGCTTTCTTT. Protein: CASSPDGGLETEAFF.

The chain has TRBV5-1 and TRBJ2-5; D call uncertain. Germline V lookup: CDR1 SGHRS, CDR2 YFSETQ. This CDR3 comprises 12 residues. V shed 0 bases and J shed 3 bases, with 3 bases lying between them. The CDR3 here is CASSLAEETQYF. CDR3 DNA: TGCGCCAGCAGCTTGGCAGAAGAGACCCAGTACTTC.

The V and J genes are TRBV6-6 and TRBJ2-3; 13 bases align to TRBD2. Trimming at V came to 6 bases and at J to 3 bases, leaving 3 bases not matched to a gene. Germline lookup yields CDR1 MNHNY and CDR2 SVGAGI (reference sequence). The CDR3 has 15 amino acids. CDR3 coding DNA: TGTGCCAGCAGATTGACTAGCGGGAGGACAGATACGCAGTATTTT. Amino acids: CASRLTSGRTDTQYF.

The CDR3 loop is CASSHGLGNEQFF. CDR3 sequence (DNA): TGCGCCAGCAGCCACGGACTAGGCAATGAGCAGTTCTTC. The rearrangement joins TRBV4-1 to TRBJ2-1, with 7 bases fitting TRBD2. V lost 3 bases, J lost 6 bases, and 2 bases stayed unmatched. The length of the CDR3 is 13 residues. CDR1 is MGHRA, CDR2 YSYEKL, per germline.

V usage is TRBV6-5 and J usage is TRBJ1-5; D is undetermined. The CDR3 is 13 residues long. Trimming stripped 6 bases from V and 3 bases from J, with 9 bases between. The germline CDR1 and CDR2 sequences are MNHEY and SVGAGI. The CDR3 sequence: CASRNSPNQPQHF. For the CDR3, the DNA is TGTGCCAGCAGAAACAGTCCCAATCAGCCCCAGCATTTT.